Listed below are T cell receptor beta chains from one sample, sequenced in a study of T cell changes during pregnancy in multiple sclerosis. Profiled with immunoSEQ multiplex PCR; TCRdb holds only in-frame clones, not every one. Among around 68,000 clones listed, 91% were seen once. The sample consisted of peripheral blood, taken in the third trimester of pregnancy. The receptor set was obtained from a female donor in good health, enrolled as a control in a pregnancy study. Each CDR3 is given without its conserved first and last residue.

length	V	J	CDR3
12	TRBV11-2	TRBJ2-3	ASSFGGLGDTQY
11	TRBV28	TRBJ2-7	ASSLGKAYEQY
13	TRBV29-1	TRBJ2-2	SVRGGETDTGELF
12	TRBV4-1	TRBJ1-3	ASSHPQGRNTIY
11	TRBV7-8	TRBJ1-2	ASTKDRDYGYT
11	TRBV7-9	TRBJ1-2	ASSRDTDYGYT
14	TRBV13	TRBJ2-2	ASSLGQGTDTGELF
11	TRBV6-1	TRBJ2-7	ATRLAASYEQY
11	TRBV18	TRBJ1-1	ASSPTGNTEAF
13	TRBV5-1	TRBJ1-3	ASSLDSRSGNTIY
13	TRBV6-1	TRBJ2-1	ASHARRQGSGEQF
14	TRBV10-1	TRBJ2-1	ASSESARDFYNEQF
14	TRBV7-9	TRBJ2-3	ASSFILSGGTDTQY
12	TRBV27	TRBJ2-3	ASIPGQNTDTQY